One and the same sample provided the 17 T cell receptor beta chains below, sequenced in a study of beta chain features in type 1 diabetes. As every portion of the isolated RNA was reverse transcribed, the sequencing read expressed TCRB transcripts. Sequencing used immunoSEQ multiplex PCR; TCRdb keeps in-frame clones, though not all of them. The table shows 200,000 to 300,000 clones, with about 26% occurring only once. The sequenced sample consisted of central memory CD4+ T cells from blood. These receptors all come from a man between 25 and 39 years old in good health.

Relative to its sample, this clone is medium-sized. The V gene is TRBV28, the J gene TRBJ1-5; D might be TRBD1 (6 bases). V shed 5 bases and J shed 9 bases, with 17 bases lying between them. CDR3 length: 14 residues. CDR1 is MDHEN and CDR2 is SYDVKM in the germline V gene. The CDR3 reads CASSPWGGTRPQHF. Here the CDR3 DNA reads TGTGCCAGCAGTCCTTGGGGGGGGACAAGGCCCCAGCATTTT.

This clone has more than one count but fewer than ten. The chain combines TRBV30 with TRBJ2-7, with D uncertain. V lost 0 bases and J 4 bases, leaving 10 bases between the germline ends. The length of the CDR3 is 13 residues. Germline V CDR1 and CDR2: GTSNPN, SVGIG (reference sequence). This CDR3 is CAWSVMGMYEQYF. CDR3 nucleotide sequence: TGTGCCTGGAGTGTTATGGGGATGTACGAGCAGTACTTC. Complete variable domain (other parts from reference TRBV30 and TRBJ2-7): SQTIHQWPATLVQPVGSPLSLECTVEGTSNPNLYWYRQAAGRGLQLLFYSVGIGQISSEVPQNLSASRPQDRQFILSSKKLLLSDSGFYLCAWSVMGMYEQYFGPGTRLTVT.

This clone has a handful of counts. The rearrangement uses TRBV15 and TRBJ2-1; possibly TRBD2 for D (6 bases). CDR1 and CDR2 (germline): LNHNV, YYDKDF (reference sequence). V dropped 3 bases and J dropped 3 bases, with 21 bases sitting between them. The CDR3 sequence is 18 residues long. In DNA form, the CDR3 reads TGTGCCACCAGCAGGGAAGGGACTCACCCCAGACTCTACAATGAGCAGTTCTTC. Its translation is CATSREGTHPRLYNEQFF. The complete variable domain, with remaining parts taken from reference TRBV15 and TRBJ2-1, reads DAMVIQNPRYQVTQFGKPVTLSCSQTLNHNVMYWYQQKSSQAPKLLFHYYDKDFNNEADTPDNFQSRRPNTSFCFLDIRSPGLGDTAMYLCATSREGTHPRLYNEQFFGPGTRLTVL.

Remarks on this clone: The junction departs from the called germline gene at one end, perhaps through a read error. The chain employs TRBV7-2 and TRBJ1-2, with 12 bases lining up with TRBD1. CDR1 SGHTA and CDR2 FQGNSA come from the germline V gene. This CDR3 is 14 amino acids long. CDR3 coding DNA: TGTGCCAGCAGCCCCGGGACAGGGGGCTATGACTACACCTTC. This gives the protein CASSPGTGGYDYTF.

This clone has just a few counts. The J gene is TRBJ2-1, the V gene TRBV10-3; 13 positions agree with TRBD2. The length of the CDR3 is 16 residues. V trimming: 3 bases; J trimming: 6 bases; junction bases outside the gene matches: 5. Germline-derived CDR1 and CDR2 are ENHRY and SYGVKD. CDR3 region: CAISDTTSGRSNEQFF. CDR3 in DNA: TGTGCCATCAGTGACACGACTAGCGGGAGGAGCAATGAGCAGTTCTTC.

Only a few counts were recorded for this clone. The V gene is TRBV13, the J gene TRBJ2-4; TRBD2 matches at 14 bases. This CDR3 is built from 15 residues. The germline CDR1 and CDR2 sequences are PRHDT and FYEKMQ (reference sequence). With 3 bases clipped from V and 7 bases from J, the junction kept 2 bases outside the gene matches. The CDR3 DNA is TGTGCCAGCAGCTTGACTAGCGGGGGGGCCAACATTCAGTACTTC. Protein sequence: CASSLTSGGANIQYF. The entire variable domain, with the rest obtained from reference TRBV13 and TRBJ2-4, is as follows: AAGVIQSPRHLIKEKRETATLKCYPIPRHDTVYWYQQGPGQDPQFLISFYEKMQSDKGSIPDRFSAQQFSDYHSELNMSSLELGDSALYFCASSLTSGGANIQYFGAGTRLSVL.

This clone was seen a handful of times. This chain uses TRBV2 with TRBJ2-7; 10 bases are a match to TRBD1. CDR1 SNHLY and CDR2 FYNNEI come from the germline V gene. The ends lost 5 bases at V and 2 bases at J; junction bases unmatched: 3. CDR3 length equals 14 residues. The CDR3 DNA reads TGTGCCAGCAGTCGGGACAGGGGCGCCTACGAGCAGTACTTC. This translates into CASSRDRGAYEQYF. The full variable domain, its missing parts supplied by reference TRBV2 and TRBJ2-7, is EPEVTQTPSHQVTQMGQEVILRCVPISNHLYFYWYRQILGQKVEFLVSFYNNEISEKSEIFDDQFSVERPDGSNFTLKIRSTKLEDSAMYFCASSRDRGAYEQYFGPGTRLTVT.

V is TRBV4-3 and J is TRBJ2-1; 11 bases line up with TRBD2. The CDR3 covers 21 residues. The V segment lost 3 bases and the J segment 0 bases; nucleotides outside the gene matches: 16. Germline CDR1 reads LGHNA; CDR2 reads YSLEER. CDR3 sequence (DNA): TGCGCCAGCAGCCAGTCCTTCCTAGGGACTAGCGGAGCCGGCTCCTACAATGAGCAGTTCTTC. Translating gives CASSQSFLGTSGAGSYNEQFF.

This clone showed up just a few times. In DNA, the CDR3 is TGTGCCAGTAGACTGACAGCAGCGAACACCGGGGAGCTGTTTTTT. Amino acids: CASRLTAANTGELFF. The V call is TRBV19, the J call TRBJ2-2, with D tentatively TRBD1 (5 bases). The length of the CDR3 is 15 residues. The V gene's germline CDR1 is LNHDA and CDR2 SQIVND (reference sequence). Trimming stripped 6 bases from V and 0 bases from J, with 11 bases between.

The chain recombines TRBV6-5 with TRBJ2-2; D might be TRBD2 (6 bases). The germline V gene encodes CDR1 MNHEY and CDR2 SVGAGI. The ends were cut back, 4 bases at V and 5 bases at J, with 14 bases in the middle. CDR3 length: 15 amino acids. The CDR3 sequence is CASSSGGMRTGELFF. In DNA form, the CDR3 reads TGTGCCAGCAGTTCGGGCGGGATGCGGACCGGGGAGCTGTTTTTT.

V gene TRBV7-4 combines with J gene TRBJ2-1; 9 bases map to TRBD2. Germline V gene sequence: CDR1 SGHVT, CDR2 SQSDAQ. The CDR3 length is 15 residues. The V segment lost 1 base and the J segment 6 bases; nucleotides outside the gene matches: 4. CDR3 amino acids: CASSLVAGGPNEQFF. CDR3 coding DNA: TGTGCCAGCAGCTTAGTGGCGGGAGGGCCCAATGAGCAGTTCTTC.

The CDR3 nucleotides are TGTGCCACCAGAGGGGCGCTTACCTCACCCCTCCACTTT. Translated, it gives CATRGALTSPLHF. This rearrangement joins TRBV14 to TRBJ1-6, with D perhaps TRBD1 (5 bases). The V gene's germline CDR1 is SGHDN and CDR2 FVKESK. CDR3 length equals 13 residues. Trimming took off 10 bases at V and 10 bases at J, with 17 bases between the two ends.

This clone was detected many times. A much bigger clone sits one base away, suggesting this may be a read error. The chain has TRBV7-2 and TRBJ2-3; unclear D gene. Between the trimmed V and J ends, which lost 3 bases and 2 bases, there was a span of 3 bases. This CDR3 spans 12 amino acids. Germline V gene sequence: CDR1 SGHTA, CDR2 FQGNSA. This CDR3 reads CASSFDTDTQYF. The CDR3 region has the DNA TGTGCCAGCAGCTTCGACACAGATACGCAGTATTTT.

The table lists this clone with many counts. This sequence joins TRBV19 and TRBJ2-1, with D hard to call. The CDR3 runs 13 residues. V was trimmed by 7 bases and J by 10 bases, leaving 17 bases between them. CDR1 and CDR2 (germline): LNHDA, SQIVND (reference sequence). CDR3 coding DNA: TGTGCCAGTACCCCGAGACACTCGGTCGAGCAGTTCTTC. It codes for CASTPRHSVEQFF. Looking up the rest from reference TRBV19 and TRBJ2-1 gives the full variable domain: DGGITQSPKYLFRKEGQNVTLSCEQNLNHDAMYWYRQDPGQGLRLIYYSQIVNDFQKGDIAEGYSVSREKKESFPLTVTSAQKNPTAFYLCASTPRHSVEQFFGPGTRLTVL.

The genes are TRBV14 and TRBJ2-1; tentative D call: TRBD1 (6 bases). CDR3 length: 15 amino acids. The germline V gene encodes CDR1 SGHDN and CDR2 FVKESK. Trimming left V 6 bases short and J 4 bases short, with 16 bases between. The CDR3: CASSRTETYYNEQFF. Here the CDR3 DNA reads TGTGCCAGCAGTCGGACAGAGACTTATTACAATGAGCAGTTCTTC.

V and J are TRBV29-1 and TRBJ1-5; D is uncertain. The germline V gene has CDR1 SQVTM and CDR2 ANQGSEA. V was pared by 3 bases and J by 6 bases, with 12 bases between. This CDR3 has 13 residues. Here the CDR3 reads CSVENTPGQPQHF. The CDR3 DNA follows: TGCAGCGTTGAGAATACACCGGGTCAGCCCCAGCATTTT.

This chain connects TRBV7-2 to TRBJ1-1; no firm D call. This CDR3 spans 13 amino acids. In germline, CDR1 is SGHTA, CDR2 FQGNSA. V lost 0 bases, J lost 5 bases, and 7 bases lay in between. CDR3 in DNA: TGTGCCAGCAGCTTAGCCCACCAAACTGAAGCTTTCTTT. It yields the protein CASSLAHQTEAFF.